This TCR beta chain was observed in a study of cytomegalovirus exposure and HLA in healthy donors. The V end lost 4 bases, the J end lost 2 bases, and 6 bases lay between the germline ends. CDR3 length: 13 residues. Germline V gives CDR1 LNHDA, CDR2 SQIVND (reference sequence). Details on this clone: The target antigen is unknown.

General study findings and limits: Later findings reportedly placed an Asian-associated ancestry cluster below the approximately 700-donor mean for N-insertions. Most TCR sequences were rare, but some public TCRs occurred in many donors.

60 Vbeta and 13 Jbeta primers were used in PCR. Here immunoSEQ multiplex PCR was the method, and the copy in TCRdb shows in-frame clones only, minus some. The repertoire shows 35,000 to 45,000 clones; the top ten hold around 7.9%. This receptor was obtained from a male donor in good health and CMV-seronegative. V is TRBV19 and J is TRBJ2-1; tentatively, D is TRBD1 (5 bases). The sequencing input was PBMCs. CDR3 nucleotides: TGTGCCAGTAGTAGGGGCGCCTACAATGAGCAGTTCTTC. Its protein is CASSRGAYNEQFF.